This T cell receptor beta chain was found in a study of blood T cell repertoires in COVID-19. The CDR3 sequence is 14 residues long. Germline CDR1 reads SGHDT; CDR2 reads YYEEEE. Deletions cut 0 bases from V and 2 bases from J, with 7 bases between. The protocol was immunoSEQ multiplex PCR, while the TCRdb copy is restricted to in-frame clones and leaves out a portion. The sample carries about 140,000 clones, roughly 80% recorded once. The origin of this receptor is a woman aged 45-59 years with active or convalescent COVID-19. The V and J genes are TRBV5-6 and TRBJ2-3; a possible D gene is TRBD2 (5 bases). Specimen: peripheral blood. CDR3 bases: TGTGCCAGCAGCTTGGCGGGAAACACAGATACGCAGTATTTT. Encoded protein: CASSLAGNTDTQYF. Filled out from reference TRBV5-6 and TRBJ2-3, the complete variable domain reads DAGVTQSPTHLIKTRGQQVTLRCSPKSGHDTVSWYQQALGQGPQFIFQYYEEEERQRGNFPDRFSGHQFPNYSSELNVNALLLGDSALYLCASSLAGNTDTQYFGPGTRLTVL.